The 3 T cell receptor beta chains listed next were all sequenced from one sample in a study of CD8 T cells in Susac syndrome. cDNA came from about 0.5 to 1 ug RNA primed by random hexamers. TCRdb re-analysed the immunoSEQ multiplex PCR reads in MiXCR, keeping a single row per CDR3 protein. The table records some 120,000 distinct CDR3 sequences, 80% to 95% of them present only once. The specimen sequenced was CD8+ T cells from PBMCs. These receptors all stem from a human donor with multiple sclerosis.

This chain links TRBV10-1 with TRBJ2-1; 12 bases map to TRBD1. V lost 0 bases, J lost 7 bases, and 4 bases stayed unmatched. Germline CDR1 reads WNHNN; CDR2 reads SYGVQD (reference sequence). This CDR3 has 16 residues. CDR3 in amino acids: CASSESRDRGRNEQFF. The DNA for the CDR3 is TGCGCCAGCAGTGAGTCCCGGGACAGGGGGCGGAATGAGCAGTTCTTC.

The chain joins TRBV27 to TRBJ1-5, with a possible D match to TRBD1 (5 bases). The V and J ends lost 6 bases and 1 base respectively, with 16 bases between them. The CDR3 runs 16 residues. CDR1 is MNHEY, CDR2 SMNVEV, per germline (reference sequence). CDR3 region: CASSPRAGWSNQPQHF. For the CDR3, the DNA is TGTGCCAGCAGCCCCCGGGCAGGGTGGAGCAATCAGCCCCAGCATTTT.

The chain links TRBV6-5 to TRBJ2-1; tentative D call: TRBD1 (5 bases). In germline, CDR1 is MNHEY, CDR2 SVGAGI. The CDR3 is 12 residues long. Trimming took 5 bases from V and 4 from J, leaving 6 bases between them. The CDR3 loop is CASSQGYNEQFF. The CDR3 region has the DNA TGTGCCAGCAGTCAGGGATACAATGAGCAGTTCTTC.